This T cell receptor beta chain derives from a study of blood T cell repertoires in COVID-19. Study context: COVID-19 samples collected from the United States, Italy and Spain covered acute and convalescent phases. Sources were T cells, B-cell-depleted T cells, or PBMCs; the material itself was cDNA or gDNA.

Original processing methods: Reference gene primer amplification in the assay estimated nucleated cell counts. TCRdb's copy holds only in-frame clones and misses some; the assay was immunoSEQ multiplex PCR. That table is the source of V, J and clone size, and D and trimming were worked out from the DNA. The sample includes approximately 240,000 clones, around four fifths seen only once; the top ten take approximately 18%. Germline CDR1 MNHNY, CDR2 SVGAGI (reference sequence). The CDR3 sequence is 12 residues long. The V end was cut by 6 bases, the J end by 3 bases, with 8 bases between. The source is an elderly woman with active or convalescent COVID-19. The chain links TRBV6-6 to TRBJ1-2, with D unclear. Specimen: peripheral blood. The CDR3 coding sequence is TGTGCCAGCAGGGTAGAGGACTATGGCTACACCTTC. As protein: CASRVEDYGYTF.